This TCR beta chain was sequenced during a study of cytomegalovirus exposure and HLA in healthy donors. Study-level findings and limits: A classifier reportedly called cytomegalovirus status with high sensitivity and specificity. Later analysis associated a missense DCLRE1C variant with TCR beta V- and J-gene trimming. Apart from CMV serostatus, no immune exposure information was available.

The PCR used 60 Vbeta and 13 Jbeta primers. Methods used by the authors: In a later analysis, of 70 million to 85 million unique beta chains, roughly 10 million appeared in at least two donors. Measured with immunoSEQ multiplex PCR; TCRdb has only the in-frame clones, and not every one. The D gene and trimming were derived from the DNA, and the V and J assignments and clone size from that table. The table shows 85,000 to 100,000 clones, with approximately 89% occurring only once. Of note for this clone: Its antigen is not known.

V lost 4 bases to trimming and J lost 0 bases; unmatched junction nucleotides: 8. CDR1 is SGHRS, CDR2 YFSETQ, per germline. The CDR3 has 18 residues. The rearrangement uses TRBV5-1 and TRBJ2-6, with 9 bases matching TRBD1. This TCR was sampled from a man aged 25 to 40 in good health and CMV-seropositive. Sequencing was performed on PBMCs. The CDR3 loop reads CASSLDRGLFSGANVLTF. CDR3 nucleotides: TGCGCCAGCAGCCTGGACAGGGGCCTGTTCTCTGGGGCCAACGTCCTGACTTTC.